These 17 T cell receptor beta chains were sequenced from one sample in a study of beta chain features in type 1 diabetes. Expressed TCRB transcripts were sequenced because the entire RNA isolate underwent reverse transcription. Measured with immunoSEQ multiplex PCR; TCRdb has only the in-frame clones, and not every one. The repertoire holds under 400,000 clones, with 10% to 15% as singletons. Sequencing used naive CD4+ T cells from blood. These receptors were taken from a man between 18 and 35 years old in good health.

There are a few counts of this clone. The V gene is TRBV7-6, the J gene TRBJ2-2; D is possibly TRBD1 (6 bases). CDR3 length: 14 residues. Germline-derived CDR1 and CDR2 are SGHVS and FNYEAQ. Deletions cut 4 bases from V and 6 bases from J, with 12 bases between. The CDR3 is CASSSPGVAGELFF. CDR3 nucleotide sequence: TGTGCCAGCAGCTCCCCAGGGGTGGCCGGGGAGCTGTTTTTT.

This rearrangement joins TRBV19 to TRBJ1-1; unclear D gene. V lost 10 bases and J 4 bases, leaving 19 bases between the germline ends. From germline, CDR1 is LNHDA and CDR2 SQIVND (reference sequence). The CDR3 has 14 amino acids. The CDR3 coding sequence is TGTGCCACCCAATTACGGCGGTGGAGCACTGAAGCTTTCTTT. Protein: CATQLRRWSTEAFF.

This chain connects TRBV7-2 to TRBJ1-2; D unresolved. CDR1 and CDR2 (germline): SGHTA, FQGNSA. V dropped 2 bases and J dropped 2 bases, with 3 bases sitting between them. The CDR3 sequence is 12 residues long. CDR3 sequence (DNA): TGTGCCAGCAGCTTACAGAACTATGGCTACACCTTC. Its translation is CASSLQNYGYTF. Complete variable domain (other parts from reference TRBV7-2 and TRBJ1-2): GAGVSQSPSNKVTEKGKDVELRCDPISGHTALYWYRQSLGQGLEFLIYFQGNSAPDKSGLPSDRFSAERTGGSVSTLTIQRTQQEDSAVYLCASSLQNYGYTFGSGTRLTVV.

The V gene is TRBV11-2, the J gene TRBJ1-3; D perhaps matches TRBD1 (5 bases). The germline V and J ends were trimmed by 3 bases and 4 bases, with 13 bases remaining between them. The CDR3 totals 15 residues. CDR1 is SGHAT and CDR2 is FQNNGV in the germline V gene. The CDR3 region is CASSFAAGLGNTIYF. The DNA for the CDR3 is TGTGCCAGCAGCTTTGCGGCAGGGTTGGGAAACACCATATATTTT.

The sample holds a few counts of this clone. V and J are TRBV19 and TRBJ2-6, with D possibly TRBD1 on 5 matching bases. Per the germline V gene, CDR1 is LNHDA and CDR2 is SQIVND (reference sequence). Trimming stripped 6 bases from V and 1 base from J, with 10 bases between. CDR3 length: 15 amino acids. The CDR3 sequence: CASSNRRSGANVLTF. The DNA for the CDR3 is TGTGCCAGTAGCAACAGGCGGTCTGGGGCCAACGTCCTGACTTTC.

This clone was seen more than once but under ten times. The genes are TRBV5-1 and TRBJ2-5; 7 bases align to TRBD2. This CDR3 is 14 amino acids long. Per germline, CDR1 SGHRS and CDR2 YFSETQ. Trimming cost V 2 bases and J 5 bases; bases outside gene matches: 6. CDR3 bases: TGCGCCAGCAGCTTCCTGCGGGGGTCGGAGACCCAGTACTTC. Its protein is CASSFLRGSETQYF. The full variable domain, completed using reference TRBV5-1 and TRBJ2-5, is KAGVTQTPRYLIKTRGQQVTLSCSPISGHRSVSWYQQTPGQGLQFLFEYFSETQRNKGNFPGRFSGRQFSNSRSEMNVSTLELGDSALYLCASSFLRGSETQYFGPGTRLLVL.

This chain joins TRBV4-3 and TRBJ1-4, with TRBD1 as a possible D gene (5 bases). Germline V CDR1 and CDR2: LGHNA, YSLEER. V gave up 0 bases and J gave up 6 bases, with 14 bases separating them. The CDR3 is made up of 16 amino acids. Written as DNA, the CDR3 is TGCGCCAGCAGCCAAGAAGCTTCAGGGTATGATGAAAAACTGTTTTTT. Translation: CASSQEASGYDEKLFF.

The chain combines TRBV7-9 with TRBJ1-6; D remains ambiguous. CDR3 length: 17 amino acids. The germline V and J ends were trimmed by 5 bases and 0 bases, with 14 bases remaining between them. Germline assignment: CDR1 SEHNR and CDR2 FQNEAQ (reference sequence). CDR3 coding DNA: TGTGCCAGCAGCCCATCGGGGAGGAGCTCCTATAATTCACCCCTCCACTTT. Its protein product is CASSPSGRSSYNSPLHF.

The rearrangement links TRBV18 to TRBJ1-5; 11 bases agree with TRBD1. V lost 3 bases, J lost 2 bases, and 3 bases stayed unmatched. CDR1 and CDR2 from the germline V gene are KGHSH and LQKENI. This CDR3 spans 16 amino acids. CDR3: CASSPDRGHGNQPQHF. The CDR3 nucleotides are TGTGCCAGCTCACCGGACAGGGGGCACGGCAATCAGCCCCAGCATTTT.

The CDR3 loop reads CASSRPGQGLYEQYF. The CDR3 nucleotides read TGTGCCAGCAGCCGCCCCGGACAGGGGCTCTACGAGCAGTACTTC. This chain connects TRBV7-2 to TRBJ2-7; 9 bases line up with TRBD1. Germline CDR1 SGHTA, CDR2 FQGNSA. The trim removed 5 bases at V and 3 bases at J, leaving 8 bases unmatched. This CDR3 comprises 15 residues.

This clone was counted only a few times. One junction end does not reproduce the germline sequence, and a read error may be involved. The chain recombines TRBV6-4 with TRBJ1-2; 8 nucleotides match TRBD1. Germline CDR1 reads MRHNA; CDR2 reads SNTAGT. The CDR3 runs 12 residues. CDR3 residues: CASSDSGTGYTF. The CDR3 bases are TGTGCCAGCAGCGACTCGGGGACAGGTTACACCTTC.

V usage is TRBV6-5 and J usage is TRBJ1-1; D is uncertain. This CDR3 has 14 amino acids. The germline gives CDR1 MNHEY, CDR2 SVGAGI. The ends were cut back, 2 bases at V and 7 bases at J, with 14 bases in the middle. The CDR3 DNA reads TGTGCCAGCAGTTACCACGCCGCTACTCTTGAAGCTTTCTTT. It yields the protein CASSYHAATLEAFF.

This clone was counted only a few times. This chain uses TRBV30 with TRBJ2-7; tentative D call: TRBD1 (6 bases). The CDR3 runs 14 residues. V lost 3 bases to trimming and J lost 7 bases, with 19 bases between them. Germline V CDR1 and CDR2: GTSNPN, SVGIG (reference sequence). CDR3 DNA: TGTGCCTGGAGCACGGTCGGTACCCAGGGGGAGCAGTACTTC. This sequence encodes CAWSTVGTQGEQYF.

In its sample, this clone was seen a few times. The chain joins TRBV2 to TRBJ2-5, with a weak D call TRBD2 (5 bases). V lost 11 bases and J 7 bases, leaving 14 bases between the germline ends. Germline V gene sequence: CDR1 SNHLY, CDR2 FYNNEI. This CDR3 region has 11 residues. CDR3 loop: CALGSYGTQYF. The CDR3 coding sequence is TGTGCCCTAGGGAGTTATGGGACCCAGTACTTC.

This clone showed up just a few times. V is TRBV9 and J is TRBJ1-1, with D unresolved. Germline assignment: CDR1 SGDLS and CDR2 YYNGEE. Trimming left V 3 bases short and J 5 bases short, with 11 bases between. The CDR3 consists of 13 residues. This CDR3 reads CASSASQETEAFF. Written as DNA, the CDR3 is TGTGCCAGCAGCGCGTCTCAGGAAACTGAAGCTTTCTTT.

This clone was seen only a few times. This chain joins TRBV19 and TRBJ1-1, with a weak D call TRBD1 (6 bases). There are 13 residues in the CDR3. The germline V gene has CDR1 LNHDA and CDR2 SQIVND (reference sequence). Trimming shortened V by 8 bases and J by 0 bases, and 10 bases separated the two germline ends. Here the CDR3 DNA reads TGTGCCAGTGCTCGGACAGTGAACACTGAAGCTTTCTTT. Amino acids: CASARTVNTEAFF.

The chain has TRBV10-3 and TRBJ1-2; 7 bases agree with TRBD1. Germline assignment: CDR1 ENHRY and CDR2 SYGVKD. The CDR3 is 13 residues long. V shed 0 bases, J shed 8 bases, and the junction held 3 bases outside the gene matches. The CDR3 bases are TGTGCCATCAGTGAGTCGACAGGGATGGGCTACACCTTC. Its translation is CAISESTGMGYTF.